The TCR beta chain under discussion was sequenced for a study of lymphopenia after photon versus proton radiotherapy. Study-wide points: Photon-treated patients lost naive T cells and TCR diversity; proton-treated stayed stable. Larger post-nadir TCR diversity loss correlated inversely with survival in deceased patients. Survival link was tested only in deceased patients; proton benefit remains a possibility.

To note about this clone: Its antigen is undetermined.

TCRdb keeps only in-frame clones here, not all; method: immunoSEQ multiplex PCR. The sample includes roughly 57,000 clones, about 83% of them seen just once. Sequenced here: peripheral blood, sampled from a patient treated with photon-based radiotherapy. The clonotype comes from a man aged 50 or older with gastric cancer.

The CDR3, as DNA: TGTGCCAGCAGCCGGGGAGGCACAGATACGCAGTATTTT. The encoded protein is CASSRGGTDTQYF. The rearrangement links TRBV27 to TRBJ2-3, with D possibly matching TRBD2 (5 bases). Germline V gene data show CDR1 as MNHEY and CDR2 as SMNVEV (reference sequence). Between the trimmed V and J ends, which lost 6 bases and 1 base, there was a span of 8 bases. The CDR3 runs 13 residues.